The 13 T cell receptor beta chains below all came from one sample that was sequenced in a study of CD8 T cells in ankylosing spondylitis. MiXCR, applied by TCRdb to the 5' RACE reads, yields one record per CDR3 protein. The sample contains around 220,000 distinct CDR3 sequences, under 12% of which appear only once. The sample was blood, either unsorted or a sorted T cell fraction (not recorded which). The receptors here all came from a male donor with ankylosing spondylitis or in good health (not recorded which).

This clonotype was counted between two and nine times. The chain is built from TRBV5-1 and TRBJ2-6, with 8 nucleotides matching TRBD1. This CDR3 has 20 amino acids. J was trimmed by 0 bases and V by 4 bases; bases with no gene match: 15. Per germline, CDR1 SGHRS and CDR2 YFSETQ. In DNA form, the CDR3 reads TGCGCCAGCAGCATCTTCGACCGGGACAGGCCTAGCTCTGGGGCCAACGTCCTGACTTTC. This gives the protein CASSIFDRDRPSSGANVLTF.

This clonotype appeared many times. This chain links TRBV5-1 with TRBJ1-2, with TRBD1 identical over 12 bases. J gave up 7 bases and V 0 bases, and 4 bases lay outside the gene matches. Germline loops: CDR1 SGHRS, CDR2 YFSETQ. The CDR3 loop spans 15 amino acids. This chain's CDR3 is CASSLEGTGGFGYTF. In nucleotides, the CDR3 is TGCGCCAGCAGCTTGGAAGGGACAGGGGGCTTTGGCTACACCTTC. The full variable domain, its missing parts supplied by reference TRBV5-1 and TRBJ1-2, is KAGVTQTPRYLIKTRGQQVTLSCSPISGHRSVSWYQQTPGQGLQFLFEYFSETQRNKGNFPGRFSGRQFSNSRSEMNVSTLELGDSALYLCASSLEGTGGFGYTFGSGTRLTVV.

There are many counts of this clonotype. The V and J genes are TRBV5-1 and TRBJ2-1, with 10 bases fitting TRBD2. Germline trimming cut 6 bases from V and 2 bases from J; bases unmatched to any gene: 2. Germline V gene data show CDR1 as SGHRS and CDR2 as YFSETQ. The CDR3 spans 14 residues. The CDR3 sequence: CASNLAGAYNEQFF. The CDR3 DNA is TGCGCCAGCAACCTAGCGGGGGCCTACAATGAGCAGTTCTTC.

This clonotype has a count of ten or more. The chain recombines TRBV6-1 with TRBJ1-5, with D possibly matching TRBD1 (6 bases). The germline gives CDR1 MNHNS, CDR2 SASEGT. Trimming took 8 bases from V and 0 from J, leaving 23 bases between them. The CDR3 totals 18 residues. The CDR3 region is CASGTREDRYNSNQPQHF. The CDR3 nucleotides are TGTGCCAGCGGGACACGGGAGGACAGATACAATAGCAATCAGCCCCAGCATTTT.

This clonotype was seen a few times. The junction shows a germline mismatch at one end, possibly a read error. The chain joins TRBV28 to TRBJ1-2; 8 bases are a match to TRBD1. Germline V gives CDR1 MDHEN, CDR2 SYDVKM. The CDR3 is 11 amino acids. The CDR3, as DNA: TGTGCCAGCAGCAAGACAGGGGCCCGGATTTTC. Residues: CASSKTGARIF.

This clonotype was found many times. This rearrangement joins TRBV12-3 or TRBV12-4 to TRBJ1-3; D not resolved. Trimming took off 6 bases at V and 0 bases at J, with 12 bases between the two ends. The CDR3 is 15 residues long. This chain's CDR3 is CASSRGSLSGNTIYF. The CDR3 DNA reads TGTGCCAGCAGCCGGGGTAGCCTCTCTGGAAACACCATATATTTT.

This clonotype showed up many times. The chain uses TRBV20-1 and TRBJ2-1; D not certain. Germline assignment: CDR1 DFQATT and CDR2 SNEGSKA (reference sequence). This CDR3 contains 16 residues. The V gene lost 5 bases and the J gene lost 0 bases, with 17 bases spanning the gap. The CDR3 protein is CSARPRVASSYNEQFF. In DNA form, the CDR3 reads TGCAGTGCTCGGCCCCGCGTAGCTAGCTCCTACAATGAGCAGTTCTTC.

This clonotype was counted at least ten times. For the CDR3, the DNA is TGTGCCACCAGTGAAGCCGGGACAGGGGGTAACTATGGCTACACCTTC. It encodes CATSEAGTGGNYGYTF. The rearrangement uses TRBV24-1 and TRBJ1-2; 11 bases are a match to TRBD1. This CDR3 is built from 16 residues. The junction had 4 bases not matched to a gene; V was cut back by 4 bases and J by 1 base. Germline assignment: CDR1 KGHDR and CDR2 SFDVKD.

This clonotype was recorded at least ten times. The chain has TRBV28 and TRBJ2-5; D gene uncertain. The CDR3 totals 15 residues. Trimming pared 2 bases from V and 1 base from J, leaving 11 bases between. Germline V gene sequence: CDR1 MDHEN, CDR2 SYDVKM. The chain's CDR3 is CASSLLVGSQETQYF. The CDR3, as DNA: TGTGCCAGCAGTTTACTTGTGGGGTCCCAAGAGACCCAGTACTTC.

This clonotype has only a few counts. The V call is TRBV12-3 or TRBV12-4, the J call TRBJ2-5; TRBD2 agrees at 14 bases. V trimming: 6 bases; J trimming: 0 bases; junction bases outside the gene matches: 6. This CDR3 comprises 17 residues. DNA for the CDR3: TGTGCCAGCAGGGGGGGACTAGCGGGGGAGTACCAAGAGACCCAGTACTTC. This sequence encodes CASRGGLAGEYQETQYF.

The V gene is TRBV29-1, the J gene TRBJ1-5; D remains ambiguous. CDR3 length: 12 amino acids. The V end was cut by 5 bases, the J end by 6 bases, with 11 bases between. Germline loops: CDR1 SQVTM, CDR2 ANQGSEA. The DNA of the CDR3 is TGCAGCGTTAGGGAGGGCAGTCAGCCCCAGCATTTT. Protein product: CSVREGSQPQHF.

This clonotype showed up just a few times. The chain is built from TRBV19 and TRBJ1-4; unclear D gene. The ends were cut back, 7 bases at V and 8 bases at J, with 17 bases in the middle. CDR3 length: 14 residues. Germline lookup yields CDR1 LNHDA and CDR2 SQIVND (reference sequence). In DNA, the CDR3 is TGTGCCAGTACCACTGACACCACTAGGGAAAAACTGTTTTTT. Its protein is CASTTDTTREKLFF.

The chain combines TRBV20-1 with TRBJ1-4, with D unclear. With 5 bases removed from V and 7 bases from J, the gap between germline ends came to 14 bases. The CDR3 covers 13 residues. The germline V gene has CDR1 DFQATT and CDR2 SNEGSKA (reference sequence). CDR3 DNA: TGCAGTGCTGGCCCCATGGTGGGTGAAAAACTGTTTTTT. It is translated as CSAGPMVGEKLFF.